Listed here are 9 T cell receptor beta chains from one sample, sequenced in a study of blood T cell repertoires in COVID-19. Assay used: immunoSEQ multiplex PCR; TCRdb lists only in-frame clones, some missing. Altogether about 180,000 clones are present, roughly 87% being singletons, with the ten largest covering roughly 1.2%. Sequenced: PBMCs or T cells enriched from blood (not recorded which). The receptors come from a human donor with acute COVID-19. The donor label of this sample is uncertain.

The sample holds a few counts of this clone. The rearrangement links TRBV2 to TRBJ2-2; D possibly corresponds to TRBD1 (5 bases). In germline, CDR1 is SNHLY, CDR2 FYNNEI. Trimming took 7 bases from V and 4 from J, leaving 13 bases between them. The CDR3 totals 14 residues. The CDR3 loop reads CASNSQGGTGELFF. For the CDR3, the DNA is TGTGCCAGCAATTCTCAGGGCGGCACCGGGGAGCTGTTTTTT.

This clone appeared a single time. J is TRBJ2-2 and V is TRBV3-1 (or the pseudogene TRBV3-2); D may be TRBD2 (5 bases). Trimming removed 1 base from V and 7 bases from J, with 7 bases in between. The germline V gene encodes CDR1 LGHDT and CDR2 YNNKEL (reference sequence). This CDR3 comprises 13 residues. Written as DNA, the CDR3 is TGTGCCAGCAGCCAAGGAGGGTTCGGGGAGCTGTTTTTT. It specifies CASSQGGFGELFF.

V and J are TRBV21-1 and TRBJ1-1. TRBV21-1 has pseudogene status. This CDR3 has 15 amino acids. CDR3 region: CASLPPEGRNTEAFF. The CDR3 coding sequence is TGTGCCAGCCTTCCACCGGAGGGGCGGAACACTGAAGCTTTCTTT.

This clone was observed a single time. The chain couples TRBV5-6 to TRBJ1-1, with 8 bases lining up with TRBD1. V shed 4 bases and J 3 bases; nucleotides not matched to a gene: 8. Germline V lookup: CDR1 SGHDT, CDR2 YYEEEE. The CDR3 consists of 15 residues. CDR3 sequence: CASSHTQGADTEAFF. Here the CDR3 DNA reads TGTGCCAGCAGCCATACCCAGGGGGCCGACACTGAAGCTTTCTTT. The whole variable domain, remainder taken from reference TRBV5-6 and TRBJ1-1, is DAGVTQSPTHLIKTRGQQVTLRCSPKSGHDTVSWYQQALGQGPQFIFQYYEEEERQRGNFPDRFSGHQFPNYSSELNVNALLLGDSALYLCASSHTQGADTEAFFGQGTRLTVV.

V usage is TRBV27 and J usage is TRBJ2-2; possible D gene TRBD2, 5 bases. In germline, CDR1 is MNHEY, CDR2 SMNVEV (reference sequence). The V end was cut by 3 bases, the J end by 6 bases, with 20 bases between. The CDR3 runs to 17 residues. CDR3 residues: CASSLGIGLTTAGELFF. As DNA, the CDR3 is TGTGCCAGCAGTTTGGGGATAGGACTCACAACCGCCGGGGAGCTGTTTTTT.

The CDR3 loop is CASSQVTRTEAFF. DNA of the CDR3: TGCGCCAGCAGCCAAGTAACCCGGACTGAAGCTTTCTTT. The chain carries TRBV4-3 and TRBJ1-1; D is ambiguous. The V gene lost 1 base and the J gene lost 5 bases, with 8 bases spanning the gap. The length of the CDR3 is 13 residues. Germline V lookup: CDR1 LGHNA, CDR2 YSLEER.

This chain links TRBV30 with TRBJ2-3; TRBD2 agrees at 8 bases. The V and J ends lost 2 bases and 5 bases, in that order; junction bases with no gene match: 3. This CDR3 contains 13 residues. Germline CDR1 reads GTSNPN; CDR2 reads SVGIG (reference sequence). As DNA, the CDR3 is TGTGCCTGGAGTCCGGGGGGGTTAGATACGCAGTATTTT. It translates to CAWSPGGLDTQYF.

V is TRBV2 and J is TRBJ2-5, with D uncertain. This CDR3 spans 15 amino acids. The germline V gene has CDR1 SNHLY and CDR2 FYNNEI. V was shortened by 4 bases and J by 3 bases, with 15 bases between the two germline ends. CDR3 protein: CASSGEATLKETQYF. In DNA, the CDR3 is TGTGCCAGCAGTGGAGAAGCTACTTTGAAAGAGACCCAGTACTTC.

CDR3 sequence reads: CASSQDIRVYEQYF. The CDR3, as DNA: TGCGCCAGCAGCCAAGATATAAGAGTTTACGAGCAGTACTTC. The chain employs TRBV4-1 and TRBJ2-7; no clear D gene. V was trimmed by 0 bases and J by 4 bases, leaving 10 bases between them. The CDR3 contains 14 residues. Germline-derived CDR1 and CDR2 are MGHRA and YSYEKL.